Sequencing of this TCR beta chain was carried out in a study of T cells in Graves' hyperthyroidism and ophthalmopathy. Study conclusions and caveats: In the analysis, a 13 V-J model separated ophthalmopathy from stable hyperthyroidism. Ophthalmopathy was model-predicted a median about 6.7 months pre-onset.

Uncontrolled infection, other autoimmune disease, pregnancy or lactation excluded patients. Germline CDR1 reads LGHNA; CDR2 reads YSLEER. V was pared by 0 bases and J by 0 bases, with 9 bases between. This CDR3 is 17 amino acids long. Researchers amplified the TCR beta CDR3 regions from RNA transcripts. The HTBI primer set was used in a first-round RT-PCR of the TCR CDR3. TCRdb redid the calling of the multiplex PCR reads with MiXCR, one entry per CDR3 protein. Of over 200,000 distinct CDR3 sequences in the sample, around 18% are singletons; the top ten hold approximately 40%. Of note for this clonotype: Its specificity is unknown.

The sample taken for sequencing was blood. The genes are TRBV4-3 and TRBJ2-6; D unresolved. The sequence was collected from a man between 35 and 55 years old with Graves' hyperthyroidism. The CDR3 DNA follows: TGCGCCAGCAGCCAAGATCTTTCGGGCTCTGGGGCCAACGTCCTGACTTTC. This codes for CASSQDLSGSGANVLTF.